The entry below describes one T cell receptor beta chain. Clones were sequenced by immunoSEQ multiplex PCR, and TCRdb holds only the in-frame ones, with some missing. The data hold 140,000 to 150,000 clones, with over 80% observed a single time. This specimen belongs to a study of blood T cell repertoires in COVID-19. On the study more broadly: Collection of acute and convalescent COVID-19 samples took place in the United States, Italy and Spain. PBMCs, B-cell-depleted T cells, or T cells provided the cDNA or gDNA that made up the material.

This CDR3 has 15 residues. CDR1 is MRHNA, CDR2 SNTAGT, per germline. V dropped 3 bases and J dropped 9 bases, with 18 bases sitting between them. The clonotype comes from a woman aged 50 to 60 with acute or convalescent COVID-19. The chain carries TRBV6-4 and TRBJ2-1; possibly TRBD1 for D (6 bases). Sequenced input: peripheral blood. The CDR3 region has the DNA TGTGCCAGCAGTGAAGAACAGGGTGCTGGGCTTGAGCAGTTCTTC. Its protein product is CASSEEQGAGLEQFF.